This T cell receptor (beta chain) was found in a study of shared clonotypes between healthy human individuals. Details on this clone: Other nucleotide sequences in the sample specify the same CDR3.

V lost 1 base, J lost 4 bases, and 13 bases lay in between. The CDR3 is 15 residues long. Germline V CDR1 and CDR2: MNHNS, SASEGT. The table came from immunoSEQ multiplex PCR; TCRdb's copy has only in-frame clones and leaves some out. This table has some 2.4 million clones, roughly 93% appearing once. Every donor was a Caucasian adult from Nashville, Tennessee. This chain connects TRBV6-1 to TRBJ1-2; maybe TRBD1 (5 bases). This receptor was obtained from a man younger than 35 in good health. Some clones in this sample may be carry-over from other donors' samples. The sequenced sample consisted of naive CD4+ T cells from PBMCs. Subset in this sample: CD45RA+ positively selected. The CDR3 loop reads CASSEGSLGGYGYTF. The CDR3 DNA follows: TGTGCCAGCAGTGAAGGCTCCCTTGGGGGCTATGGCTACACCTTC.